A single sample gave rise to the 27 T cell receptor beta chains below, sequenced in a study of CD8+ T cells in alopecia areata. RNA extraction and reverse transcription yielded cDNA as sequencing template. This table comes from immunoSEQ multiplex PCR, and its TCRdb copy is limited to in-frame clones, with some not included. The sample lists 70,000 or so clones, 55% to 75% occurring once. The sequenced sample was CD8+ T cells sorted from blood, obtained at week 0. These receptors all come from a human donor with alopecia areata.

This clone came up a few times. CDR3 bases: TGTGCCAGCAGCTTAGTCGGCTACTCCTACGAGCAGTACTTC. This codes for CASSLVGYSYEQYF. This chain uses TRBV7-2 with TRBJ2-7, with D unresolved. CDR1 is SGHTA, CDR2 FQGNSA, per germline. The CDR3 has 14 residues. V was shortened by 1 base and J by 0 bases, with 7 bases between the two germline ends.

This clone showed up just a few times. The CDR3 region is CSLTGGAIGETQYF. The CDR3 DNA sequence: TGCAGCTTGACAGGGGGCGCAATCGGAGAGACCCAGTACTTC. The rearrangement uses TRBV29-1 and TRBJ2-5, with 10 nucleotides matching TRBD1. Per the germline V gene, CDR1 is SQVTM and CDR2 is ANQGSEA. V shed 8 bases, J shed 4 bases, and the junction held 10 bases outside the gene matches. The CDR3 consists of 14 residues.

V and J are TRBV15 and TRBJ1-5; 9 bases fit TRBD1. Germline values: CDR1 LNHNV, CDR2 YYDKDF (reference sequence). The CDR3 sequence is 17 residues long. J was trimmed by 0 bases and V by 1 base; bases with no gene match: 4. The CDR3 sequence: CATSRGDRADSNQPQHF. CDR3 sequence (DNA): TGTGCCACCAGCAGAGGGGACAGGGCGGATAGCAATCAGCCCCAGCATTTT.

V is TRBV27 and J is TRBJ2-2; unclear D gene. Germline-derived CDR1 and CDR2 are MNHEY and SMNVEV (reference sequence). Trimming removed 2 bases from V and 6 bases from J, with 1 base in between. CDR3 length: 11 amino acids. CDR3 coding DNA: TGTGCCAGCAGTTTAGCCGGGGAGCTGTTTTTT. This codes for CASSLAGELFF.

This clone was found a few times. The V and J genes are TRBV4-1 and TRBJ2-1; 10 bases map to TRBD2. V shed 3 bases, J shed 5 bases, and the junction held 10 bases outside the gene matches. CDR1 and CDR2 (germline): MGHRA, YSYEKL. CDR3 length: 17 amino acids. For the CDR3, the DNA is TGCGCCAGCAGCCACGTTTTGGGACTAGCGTTGGACAATGAGCAGTTCTTC. This codes for CASSHVLGLALDNEQFF.

The chain combines TRBV1 with TRBJ1-5. TRBV1 is a pseudogene locus. The CDR3 has 16 residues. For the CDR3, the DNA is TGCACCAGCAGCCGATCCCGGGACGGGTACAATCAGCCCCAGCATTTT. It codes for CTSSRSRDGYNQPQHF.

The rearrangement links TRBV7-9 to TRBJ2-3; tentative D call: TRBD1 (5 bases). Between the trimmed V and J ends, which lost 6 bases and 2 bases, there was a span of 9 bases. Looked up from germline, CDR1 is SEHNR and CDR2 is FQNEAQ (reference sequence). The CDR3 has 13 amino acids. The CDR3 protein is CASRSGSTDTQYF. CDR3 in DNA: TGTGCCAGCAGGTCAGGGTCCACAGATACGCAGTATTTT.

The chain carries TRBV19 and TRBJ1-5; maybe TRBD1 (5 bases). The CDR3 runs 16 residues. Trimming took off 11 bases at V and 6 bases at J, with 26 bases between the two ends. The germline V gene has CDR1 LNHDA and CDR2 SQIVND (reference sequence). DNA for the CDR3: TGTGCCGGGTCGTACCGGGACGGGCTGTTGGGTCAGCCCCAGCATTTT. Amino acid sequence: CAGSYRDGLLGQPQHF.

The chain uses TRBV6-5 and TRBJ2-1, with D unresolved. Looked up from germline, CDR1 is MNHEY and CDR2 is SVGAGI. The CDR3 has 13 amino acids. Trimming pared 8 bases from V and 5 bases from J, leaving 13 bases between. CDR3 DNA sequence: TGTGCCAGCTACCCGGGTCCCAACAATGAGCAGTTCTTC. Amino acid sequence: CASYPGPNNEQFF.

The rearrangement uses TRBV29-1 and TRBJ2-1, with 10 bases aligning to TRBD1. V dropped 6 bases and J dropped 3; count of bases not matched to a gene: 5. The germline CDR1 and CDR2 sequences are SQVTM and ANQGSEA. The CDR3 is 14 residues long. The DNA of the CDR3 is TGCAGCGTGATGACAGGGGGCGTCTACAATGAGCAGTTCTTC. Translating gives CSVMTGGVYNEQFF.

The genes are TRBV30 and TRBJ2-1; 9 bases map to TRBD2. The CDR3 contains 14 residues. Germline V gene data show CDR1 as GTSNPN and CDR2 as SVGIG (reference sequence). The trim removed 2 bases at V and 4 bases at J, leaving 3 bases unmatched. This chain's CDR3 is CAWSTSGPYNEQFF. The DNA for the CDR3 is TGTGCCTGGAGTACTAGCGGGCCTTACAATGAGCAGTTCTTC.

This chain connects TRBV9 to TRBJ2-2; no firm D call. Per germline, CDR1 SGDLS and CDR2 YYNGEE. The CDR3 contains 13 residues. Trimming shortened V by 4 bases and J by 2 bases, and 6 bases separated the two germline ends. CDR3 loop: CASSQYNTGELFF. As DNA, the CDR3 is TGTGCCAGCAGCCAGTACAACACCGGGGAGCTGTTTTTT.

The chain couples TRBV7-8 to TRBJ2-4; D remains ambiguous. Germline lookup yields CDR1 SGHVS and CDR2 FQNEAQ. V was pared by 5 bases and J by 0 bases, with 20 bases between. The length of the CDR3 is 18 residues. This CDR3 is CASSPAPYDGLAKNIQYF. The CDR3 DNA sequence: TGTGCCAGCAGCCCAGCCCCTTATGATGGTCTAGCCAAAAACATTCAGTACTTC.

V is TRBV7-4 and J is TRBJ1-5, with no clear D. Trimming took 1 base from V and 9 from J, leaving 19 bases between them. The V gene's germline CDR1 is SGHVT and CDR2 SQSDAQ. The CDR3 is made up of 16 amino acids. Here the CDR3 DNA reads TGTGCCAGCAGCTTAGGCTGCTTCAGGAGGGTGGGGCCCCAGCATTTT. Translation gives CASSLGCFRRVGPQHF.

Here the CDR3 DNA reads TGCGCCAGCAGCTTGGCCAGGACTAGCGGAAACAATGAGCAGTTCTTC. Protein: CASSLARTSGNNEQFF. This chain uses TRBV5-1 with TRBJ2-1, with TRBD2 matching over 10 bases. The ends lost 0 bases at V and 5 bases at J; junction bases unmatched: 5. This CDR3 has 16 amino acids. Germline-derived CDR1 and CDR2 are SGHRS and YFSETQ. Full variable domain (outside the CDR3, taken from reference TRBV5-1 and TRBJ2-1): KAGVTQTPRYLIKTRGQQVTLSCSPISGHRSVSWYQQTPGQGLQFLFEYFSETQRNKGNFPGRFSGRQFSNSRSEMNVSTLELGDSALYLCASSLARTSGNNEQFFGPGTRLTVL.

The chain recombines TRBV29-1 with TRBJ2-7; possibly TRBD1 for D (5 bases). The CDR3 consists of 12 residues. Germline V gene lookup returns CDR1 SQVTM and CDR2 ANQGSEA. V lost 2 bases and J 1 base, leaving 6 bases between the germline ends. DNA for the CDR3: TGCAGCGTTGAACAGGGTTCCTACGAGCAGTACTTC. This encodes CSVEQGSYEQYF.

The gene calls are TRBV27 and TRBJ1-1; D gene uncertain. CDR1 MNHEY and CDR2 SMNVEV come from the germline V gene (reference sequence). The CDR3 has 14 residues. Trimming took 1 base from V and 5 from J, leaving 11 bases between them. The DNA of the CDR3 is TGTGCCAGCAGTTTATTCGGGGTTTGGACTGAAGCTTTCTTT. It translates to CASSLFGVWTEAFF.

This chain links TRBV27 with TRBJ2-1; 8 bases are shared with TRBD1. This CDR3 is built from 18 residues. Per the germline V gene, CDR1 is MNHEY and CDR2 is SMNVEV (reference sequence). Trimming cost V 1 base and J 8 bases; bases outside gene matches: 16. The CDR3, as DNA: TGTGCCAGCAGTTTATTCGGAACAGGGGGGATACTTGGGTATGAGCAGTTCTTC. Translated, it gives CASSLFGTGGILGYEQFF.

The J gene is TRBJ2-1, the V gene TRBV7-2; D unresolved. Germline loops: CDR1 SGHTA, CDR2 FQGNSA. V gave up 1 base and J gave up 0 bases, with 10 bases separating them. There are 16 residues in the CDR3. CDR3 sequence reads: CASSLVAEPSYNEQFF. DNA of the CDR3: TGTGCCAGCAGCTTAGTCGCAGAGCCCTCCTACAATGAGCAGTTCTTC.

The J gene is TRBJ2-3, the V gene TRBV5-1; D not resolved. Looked up from germline, CDR1 is SGHRS and CDR2 is YFSETQ. This CDR3 has 14 amino acids. Trimming took off 4 bases at V and 0 bases at J, with 9 bases between the two ends. The chain's CDR3 is CASSDGTSTDTQYF. Here the CDR3 DNA reads TGCGCCAGCAGCGACGGCACTAGCACAGATACGCAGTATTTT. The complete variable domain, with remaining parts taken from reference TRBV5-1 and TRBJ2-3, reads KAGVTQTPRYLIKTRGQQVTLSCSPISGHRSVSWYQQTPGQGLQFLFEYFSETQRNKGNFPGRFSGRQFSNSRSEMNVSTLELGDSALYLCASSDGTSTDTQYFGPGTRLTVL.

The rearrangement links TRBV19 to TRBJ2-1, with 8 bases that match TRBD2. Germline V CDR1 and CDR2: LNHDA, SQIVND (reference sequence). The CDR3 runs 14 residues. Losses at the gene ends were 5 bases for V and 4 bases for J; bases not matched to a gene: 4. This chain's CDR3 is CASSPGGSYNEQFF. CDR3 sequence (DNA): TGTGCCAGTAGTCCGGGGGGGAGTTACAATGAGCAGTTCTTC.

This clone occurred a few times. The chain links TRBV4-3 to TRBJ2-7; D perhaps matches TRBD2 (5 bases). The CDR3 has 16 amino acids. Per the germline V gene, CDR1 is LGHNA and CDR2 is YSLEER. V lost 4 bases, J lost 1 base, and 17 bases lay in between. CDR3 sequence reads: CASSLPGRADSYEQYF. CDR3 nucleotide sequence: TGCGCCAGCAGCCTCCCCGGGCGGGCAGATTCCTACGAGCAGTACTTC.

This clone is termed medium-sized (0.01 to 0.1%). The V call is TRBV29-1, the J call TRBJ2-3; 8 bases align to TRBD1. The CDR3 has 14 residues. Germline lookup yields CDR1 SQVTM and CDR2 ANQGSEA. J was trimmed by 2 bases and V by 7 bases; bases with no gene match: 8. CDR3 loop: CSAQWGQATDTQYF. The CDR3 region has the DNA TGCAGCGCGCAGTGGGGACAGGCCACAGATACGCAGTATTTT.

The genes are TRBV25-1 and TRBJ2-7, with D perhaps assigned TRBD1 or TRBD2 (5 bases each). Germline CDR1 and CDR2: MGHDK and SYGVNS. V lost 4 bases and J lost 2, with 9 bases in between. The CDR3 extends over 13 amino acids. The CDR3 spells CASSGGTPYEQYF. The CDR3, as DNA: TGTGCCAGCAGTGGAGGGACCCCCTACGAGCAGTACTTC.

This chain joins TRBV11-2 and TRBJ2-3, with unresolved D. This CDR3 has 15 amino acids. The V end was cut by 1 base, the J end by 3 bases, with 11 bases between. CDR1 is SGHAT, CDR2 FQNNGV, per germline. CDR3 DNA sequence: TGTGCCAGCAGCTTAGCCGGCCCCGGAACAGATACGCAGTATTTT. It codes for CASSLAGPGTDTQYF.

The V gene is TRBV5-6, the J gene TRBJ2-1, with TRBD2 identical over 8 bases. Per germline, CDR1 SGHDT and CDR2 YYEEEE. This CDR3 is 15 amino acids long. With 3 bases clipped from V and 7 bases from J, the junction kept 9 bases outside the gene matches. CDR3 nucleotides: TGTGCCAGCAGCTCTGCGGGACTAGAGCGGAATGAGCAGTTCTTC. Translated: CASSSAGLERNEQFF. Full variable domain (outside the CDR3, taken from reference TRBV5-6 and TRBJ2-1): DAGVTQSPTHLIKTRGQQVTLRCSPKSGHDTVSWYQQALGQGPQFIFQYYEEEERQRGNFPDRFSGHQFPNYSSELNVNALLLGDSALYLCASSSAGLERNEQFFGPGTRLTVL.

This rearrangement joins TRBV6-5 to TRBJ1-2, with D possibly being TRBD1 (6 bases). Germline-derived CDR1 and CDR2 are MNHEY and SVGAGI. The CDR3 extends over 13 amino acids. V lost 5 bases and J lost 4, with 11 bases in between. The CDR3 here is CASSTTGFYGYTF. CDR3 bases: TGTGCCAGCAGTACGACAGGATTCTATGGCTACACCTTC.